This T cell receptor (beta chain) was profiled in a study of vaccination and CD4 T cells after COVID-19. Across the whole study: Once diagnosed, patients had post-COVID samples drawn a median 101 days later (range 35 to 161).

Sequencing of the DNA from cultured CD4+ T cells was carried out with the Oncomine TCR Beta short-read assay. Cultured CD4+ T cells were the source of extracted genomic DNA. TCRdb analysed the PCR reads with MiXCR anew, one entry per CDR3 protein. The sample lists 7,000 to 8,500 distinct CDR3 sequences; around 59% were seen once. Treatment meaning: approximately nine-day PBMC culture with coronavirus spike peptide pools or control peptides (ViraFEST assay). For ViraFEST, peptide pools expanded antigen-specific T cells, after which the TCRs were sequenced. This CDR3 region has 14 residues. The germline gives CDR1 WNHNN, CDR2 SYGVQD (reference sequence). The germline V and J ends were trimmed by 7 bases and 0 bases, with 13 bases remaining between them. A word on this clonotype: As yet, its antigen is unknown.

The rearrangement joins TRBV10-1 to TRBJ2-7; D remains ambiguous. The material sequenced was CD4+ T cells from blood, cultured in vitro. This receptor was obtained from a human donor who had recovered from COVID-19. The CDR3 DNA reads TGCGCCAGCAATGACCACCGAAGCTCCTACGAGCAGTACTTC. It translates to CASNDHRSSYEQYF.